This T cell receptor beta chain comes out of a study of PD-1 blockade in classical Hodgkin lymphoma. Germline lookup yields CDR1 LNHDA and CDR2 SQIVND (reference sequence). V lost 3 bases and J 7 bases, leaving 16 bases between the germline ends. The CDR3 has 15 residues. Sample time point: cycle 4 day 1 (C4D1), after more than 5 weeks of nivolumab. Autologous stem cell transplantation was followed by relapse in every patient, and brentuximab vedotin exposure varied. The repertoire was sequenced with immunoSEQ multiplex PCR; TCRdb's copy has only in-frame clones and lacks some. Of some 100,000 clones in the sample, approximately 94% are singletons; the top ten hold roughly 1.9%.

This sequence originates from a human donor with classical Hodgkin lymphoma. The sample consisted of peripheral blood mononuclear cells (PBMCs), taken before the fourth cycle of nivolumab. The chain couples TRBV19 to TRBJ1-3; D ambiguous. The CDR3 DNA sequence: TGTGCCAGTAGTATCTCCCGGGCGTCCGGGAACACCATATATTTT. It is translated as CASSISRASGNTIYF.